What follows describes a single T cell receptor beta chain. This specimen belongs to a study of control samples from healthy donors and cancer patients. The repertoire was sequenced with immunoSEQ multiplex PCR; TCRdb's copy has only in-frame clones and lacks some. Here the sample spans 140,000 to 150,000 clones, approximately 88% being singletons. CDR1 is LNHDA and CDR2 is SQIVND in the germline V gene (reference sequence). This CDR3 has 13 residues. V lost 9 bases and J 0 bases, leaving 11 bases between the germline ends. This TCR derives from a man aged 30 to 45 in good health. Specimen: blood. The gene calls are TRBV19 and TRBJ1-2, with a tentative D call TRBD1 (6 bases). CDR3 in DNA: TGTGCCAGCGTGGACAGACCTAACTATGGCTACACCTTC. Protein product: CASVDRPNYGYTF.